This entry lists 14 T cell receptor beta chains sequenced from one sample in a study of Ad26.COV2.S vaccination and SARS-CoV-2 variants. Assay: immunoSEQ multiplex PCR; the TCRdb copy retains only in-frame clones and omits some. Of 350,000 to 450,000 clones listed, around four fifths are singletons. Specified treatment: over 15 received Ad26.COV2.S at low or high dose, single or two shots; several received placebo; per-sample allocation not given. Collection of the samples took place on day 63 after the first injection of vaccine or placebo. This material consisted of peripheral blood, taken in a trial of Ad26.COV2.S vaccine versus placebo. The receptors were sampled from a person aged 18-60 years who received the Ad26.COV2.S COVID-19 vaccine or a placebo.

This chain links TRBV15 with TRBJ2-1; TRBD2 matches 9 bases. Unmatched junction bases numbered 13, after V lost 4 bases and J lost 0 bases. Germline-derived CDR1 and CDR2 are LNHNV and YYDKDF (reference sequence). The length of the CDR3 is 19 residues. CDR3 sequence (DNA): TGTGCCACCAGCAAGGATCGACTAGCGGCCAGGAGCTCCTACAATGAGCAGTTCTTC. Translating gives CATSKDRLAARSSYNEQFF.

J is TRBJ2-7 and V is TRBV5-1; D gene ambiguous. Germline V gene lookup returns CDR1 SGHRS and CDR2 YFSETQ. The V gene lost 3 bases and the J gene lost 4 bases, with 14 bases spanning the gap. The CDR3 runs to 14 residues. CDR3 protein: CASSSPGGRYEQYF. The CDR3 DNA follows: TGCGCCAGCAGCTCCCCCGGCGGTAGGTACGAGCAGTACTTC.

The DNA for the CDR3 is TGTGCCAGTAGTATTGGGGGGACTACATCCCGCACCGGGGAGCTGTTTTTT. Encoded protein: CASSIGGTTSRTGELFF. The chain combines TRBV19 with TRBJ2-2; 7 nucleotides align to TRBD2. Trimming cost V 3 bases and J 4 bases; bases outside gene matches: 11. Per germline, CDR1 LNHDA and CDR2 SQIVND (reference sequence). The CDR3 has 17 amino acids.

Concerning this clone: This CDR3 is also generated by other DNA sequences in the sample. The chain links TRBV7-2 to TRBJ2-3; D call uncertain. CDR1 is SGHTA and CDR2 is FQGNSA in the germline V gene. Deletions cut 0 bases from V and 2 bases from J, with 6 bases between. The CDR3 contains 14 residues. CDR3 sequence (DNA): TGTGCCAGCAGCTTAGCAGGTCTCACAGATACGCAGTATTTT. Translation: CASSLAGLTDTQYF.

The chain employs TRBV12-3 or TRBV12-4 and TRBJ1-1; D is unresolved. The CDR3 has 13 residues. V lost 3 bases and J lost 2, with 7 bases in between. The CDR3 here is CASSFISNTEAFF. The DNA for the CDR3 is TGTGCCAGCAGTTTTATCTCTAACACTGAAGCTTTCTTT.

This clone appeared once. V usage is TRBV18 and J usage is TRBJ1-4, with TRBD1 as a possible D gene (6 bases). The CDR3 runs 13 residues. The V end was cut by 6 bases, the J end by 7 bases, with 12 bases between. Germline V lookup: CDR1 KGHSH, CDR2 LQKENI. The CDR3 DNA reads TGTGCCAGCTCGAAGGGGGTTGCTGAAAAACTGTTTTTT. Protein: CASSKGVAEKLFF.

The CDR3 DNA sequence: TGTGCCAGCAGCCAACTGGGCACCATATATTTT. The encoded protein is CASSQLGTIYF. V usage is TRBV3-1 (or the pseudogene TRBV3-2) and J usage is TRBJ1-3; no clear D gene. There are 11 residues in the CDR3. In germline, CDR1 is LGHDT, CDR2 YNNKEL (reference sequence). The V end was cut by 2 bases, the J end by 9 bases, with 5 bases between.

V usage is TRBV6-5 and J usage is TRBJ2-3; a possible D gene is TRBD2 (5 bases). Trimming cost V 5 bases and J 6 bases, with 6 bases left between them. CDR1 is MNHEY, CDR2 SVGAGI, per germline. The CDR3 totals 11 residues. The DNA of the CDR3 is TGTGCCAGCAGTCCGGGGGATACGCAGTATTTT. Residues: CASSPGDTQYF.

V and J are TRBV28 and TRBJ2-2; 11 nucleotides line up with TRBD2. Germline trimming cut 8 bases from V and 1 base from J; bases unmatched to any gene: 12. Germline CDR1 reads MDHEN; CDR2 reads SYDVKM. This CDR3 contains 18 residues. The CDR3 bases are TGTGCCAGCGGTTATGGACTAGCGGGTGCGAGGAACACCGGGGAGCTGTTTTTT. Its protein is CASGYGLAGARNTGELFF.

The chain combines TRBV11-3 with TRBJ2-3; 12 bases are a match to TRBD2. Germline CDR1 reads SGHNT; CDR2 reads YENEEA. Trimming cost V 4 bases and J 2 bases; bases outside gene matches: 4. This CDR3 has 16 amino acids. CDR3: CASSSGLAGLTDTQYF. In DNA form, the CDR3 reads TGTGCCAGCAGCTCCGGACTAGCGGGACTCACAGATACGCAGTATTTT.

The chain links TRBV10-3 to TRBJ2-5, with D possibly being TRBD1 or TRBD2 (5 bases each). The CDR3 has 15 residues. V lost 4 bases, J lost 5 bases, and 17 bases lay in between. Germline lookup yields CDR1 ENHRY and CDR2 SYGVKD. The CDR3: CAISGAGTVGETQYF. In nucleotides, the CDR3 is TGTGCCATCAGTGGGGCAGGGACGGTTGGGGAGACCCAGTACTTC.

This chain joins TRBV9 and TRBJ1-2; D gene ambiguous. The CDR3 is made up of 15 amino acids. Germline values: CDR1 SGDLS, CDR2 YYNGEE. Trimming shortened V by 2 bases and J by 2 bases, and 13 bases separated the two germline ends. The CDR3 reads CASSVFTVFNYGYTF. The CDR3 nucleotides are TGTGCCAGCAGCGTTTTCACGGTTTTCAACTATGGCTACACCTTC.

The chain recombines TRBV6-5 with TRBJ1-2, with TRBD1 as a possible D gene (5 bases). Trimming took off 8 bases at V and 4 bases at J, with 17 bases between the two ends. Germline V CDR1 and CDR2: MNHEY, SVGAGI. CDR3 length: 14 residues. The CDR3 DNA reads TGTGCCAGCGCCCTTGGGGGAATACTCTATGGCTACACCTTC. It translates to CASALGGILYGYTF.

In its sample, this clone was seen a few times. CDR3 residues: CASSRPGTYNEQFF. The CDR3 DNA follows: TGTGCCAGCAGTCGGCCCGGGACCTACAATGAGCAGTTCTTC. This chain uses TRBV6-2 or TRBV6-3 with TRBJ2-1; tentatively, D is TRBD2 (5 bases). This CDR3 comprises 14 residues. V was cut by 5 bases and J by 2 bases, with 10 bases left in between. Germline values: CDR1 MNHEY, CDR2 SVGEGT.